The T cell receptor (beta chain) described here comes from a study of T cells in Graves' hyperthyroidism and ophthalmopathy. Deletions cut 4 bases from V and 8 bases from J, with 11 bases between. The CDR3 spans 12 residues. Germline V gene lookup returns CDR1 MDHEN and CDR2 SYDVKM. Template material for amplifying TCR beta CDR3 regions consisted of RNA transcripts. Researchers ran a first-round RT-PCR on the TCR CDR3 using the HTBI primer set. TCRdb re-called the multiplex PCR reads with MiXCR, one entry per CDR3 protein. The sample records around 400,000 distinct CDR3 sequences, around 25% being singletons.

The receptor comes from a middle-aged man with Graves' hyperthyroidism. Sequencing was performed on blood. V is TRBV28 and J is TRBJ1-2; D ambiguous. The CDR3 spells CASSSLVGGYTF. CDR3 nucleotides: TGTGCCAGCAGTTCGTTAGTGGGAGGCTACACCTTC.